This record concerns one T cell receptor beta chain sequence. The germline gives CDR1 MNHEY, CDR2 SVGAGI. The CDR3 is 14 residues long. Losses at the gene ends were 2 bases for V and 7 bases for J; bases not matched to a gene: 6. Authors' processing steps: Scientists estimated how many nucleated cells there were by amplifying reference gene primers. Data came from immunoSEQ multiplex PCR; TCRdb stores just in-frame clones and leaves some out. The V and J calls and clone size are taken from that table; D and trimming were inferred from the DNA. The repertoire holds some 460,000 clones, about 85% seen once, with almost 2% in the top ten. This record belongs to a study of blood T cell repertoires in COVID-19. Whole-study context: Donors in the United States, Italy and Spain gave samples during acute or convalescent COVID-19.

Recruitment covered roughly 24 US areas and drew participants whose ages spanned 18 to 89 years. Donors were grouped by their self-reported clinical history. Sequenced material: PBMCs or T cells enriched from blood (not recorded which). The chain recombines TRBV6-5 with TRBJ2-7, with TRBD2 matching 9 bases. This TCR was recovered from a young woman with acute COVID-19. CDR3: CASSYIAGAEEQYF. CDR3 nucleotides: TGTGCCAGCAGTTACATAGCGGGGGCAGAGGAGCAGTACTTC.